The TCR beta chain described here comes from a study of cytomegalovirus exposure and HLA in healthy donors. CDR1 and CDR2 from the germline V gene are SEHNR and FQNEAQ (reference sequence). The CDR3 is 16 amino acids. In regard to this clone: One junction end does not reproduce the germline sequence, and a read error may be involved.

The PCR used 60 Vbeta and 13 Jbeta primers. Clones were read by immunoSEQ multiplex PCR, and TCRdb kept only the in-frame ones, dropping some. The sample holds roughly 180,000 clones, approximately 80% seen once. The sequence came from a man younger than 35 in good health and CMV-seronegative. The chain carries TRBV7-9 and TRBJ2-1, with 9 bases lining up with TRBD1. The sequenced sample consisted of PBMCs. The CDR3 region is CSSSFNRGRSRGEQFF. The CDR3 nucleotides are TGTTCCAGCAGCTTCAACAGGGGGCGGTCGCGGGGTGAGCAGTTCTTC. The entire variable domain, with the rest obtained from reference TRBV7-9 and TRBJ2-1, is as follows: DTGVSQNPRHKITKRGQNVTFRCDPISEHNRLYWYRQTLGQGPEFLTYFQNEAQLEKSRLLSDRFSAERPKGSFSTLEIQRTEQGDSAMYLCSSSFNRGRSRGEQFFGPGTRLTVL.